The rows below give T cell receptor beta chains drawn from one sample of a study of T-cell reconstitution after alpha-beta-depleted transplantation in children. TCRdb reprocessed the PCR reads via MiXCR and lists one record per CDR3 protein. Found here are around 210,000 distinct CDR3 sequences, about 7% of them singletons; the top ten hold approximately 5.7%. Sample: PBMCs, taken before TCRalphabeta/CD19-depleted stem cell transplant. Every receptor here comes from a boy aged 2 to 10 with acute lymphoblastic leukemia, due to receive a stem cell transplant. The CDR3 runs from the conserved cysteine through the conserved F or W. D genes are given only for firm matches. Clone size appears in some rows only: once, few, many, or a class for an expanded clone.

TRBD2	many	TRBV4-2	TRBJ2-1	TGTGCCAGCAGCCAAGATGCAGCGGGAGAAAATGAGCAGTTCTTC	CASSQDAAGENEQFF
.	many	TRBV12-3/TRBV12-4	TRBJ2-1	TGTGCCAGCAGTTTATTGCCTGAGCAGTTCTTC	CASSLLPEQFF
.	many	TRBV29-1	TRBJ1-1	TGCAGCGTGTGGATGCTGAACACTGAAGCTTTCTTT	CSVWMLNTEAFF
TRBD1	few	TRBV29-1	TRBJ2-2	TGCAGTGACTTTTTAGACAGGGGGCAGAACACCGGGGAGCTGTTTTTT	CSDFLDRGQNTGELFF
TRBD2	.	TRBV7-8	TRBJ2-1	TGTGCCAGCAGCTTAGAGAGACTAGCAATAGGTGAGCAGTTCTTC	CASSLERLAIGEQFF
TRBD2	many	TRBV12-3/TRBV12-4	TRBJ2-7	TGTGCCAGCGGGGGGGACTACGAGCAGTACTTC	CASGGDYEQYF
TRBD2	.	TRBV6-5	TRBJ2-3	TGTGCCAGCAGTTACTGGACTAGCGGGGCTCTCACAGATACGCAGTATTTT	CASSYWTSGALTDTQYF
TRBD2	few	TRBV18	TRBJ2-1	TGTGCCAGCTCACCCGGACTAGCGGGAGGGCCGAGCTCCTACAATGAGCAGTTCTTC	CASSPGLAGGPSSYNEQFF
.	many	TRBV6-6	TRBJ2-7	TGTGCCAGCAGTTACGTTCGGGGCGCGGAGCAGTACTTC	CASSYVRGAEQYF
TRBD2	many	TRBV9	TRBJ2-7	TGTGCCAGCAGCGTAGGGGCGGGACTAGAAACCTACGAGCAGTACTTC	CASSVGAGLETYEQYF
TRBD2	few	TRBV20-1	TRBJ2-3	TGCAGTGCCCCGGCCGGACTAGCTGGAGGCGGTGGCACAGATACGCAGTATTTT	CSAPAGLAGGGGTDTQYF
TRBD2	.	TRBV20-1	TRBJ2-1	TGCAGTGCTAGTAGCGGGGGGTACAATGAGCAGTTCTTC	CSASSGGYNEQFF
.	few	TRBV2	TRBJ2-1	TGTGCCAGCATGGGAATTGAGCAGTTCTTC	CASMGIEQFF
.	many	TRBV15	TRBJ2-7	TGTGCCACCAGCAGAGATAGAACATCCGAGCAGTACTTC	CATSRDRTSEQYF
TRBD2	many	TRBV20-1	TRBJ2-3	TGCAGTGCTAGACCGGATAGCGGGAATCGGGTAGATACGCAGTATTTT	CSARPDSGNRVDTQYF
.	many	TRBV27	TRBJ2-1	TGTGCCAGCAGTCGCGGACGGCACGAGCAGTTCTTC	CASSRGRHEQFF
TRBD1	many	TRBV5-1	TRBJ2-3	TGCGCCAGCAGCGAGACAGGGGCAGGGGATACGCAGTATTTT	CASSETGAGDTQYF
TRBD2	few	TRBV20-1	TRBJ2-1	TGCAGTGCTAGAGGTGGTCTAGCGGTCAACTCCTACAATGAGCAGTTCTTC	CSARGGLAVNSYNEQFF
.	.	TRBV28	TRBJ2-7	TGTGCCAGCAGTTTTTTGACCAGTCAGGGGCTGGACGAGCAGTACTTC	CASSFLTSQGLDEQYF
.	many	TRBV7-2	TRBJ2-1	TGTGCCAGCAGCCCTCTGGCAGGGGCCGTTAGAGACTCCTACAATGAGCAGTTCTTC	CASSPLAGAVRDSYNEQFF
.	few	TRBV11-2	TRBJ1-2	TGTGCCAGCAGCCCGGGGACTCCGGGGCGCTATGGCTACACCTTC	CASSPGTPGRYGYTF
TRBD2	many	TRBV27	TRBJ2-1	TGTGCCAGCAGTCAGGGACTAGCGGGAGCATTCGAGCAGTTCTTC	CASSQGLAGAFEQFF
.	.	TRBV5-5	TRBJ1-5	TGTGCCAGCAGCTTGGCCGGGGGAGTTTATAGCAATCAGCCCCAGCATTTT	CASSLAGGVYSNQPQHF
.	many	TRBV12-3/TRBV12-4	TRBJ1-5	TGTGCCAGCACCTCAGAAGGTCAGCCCCAGCATTTT	CASTSEGQPQHF
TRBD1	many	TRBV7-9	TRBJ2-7	TGTGCCAGCAGCTACAGGGACAGGGCGGTCTACGAGCAGTACTTC	CASSYRDRAVYEQYF
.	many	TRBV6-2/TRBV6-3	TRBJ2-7	TGTGCCAGCAGTTACTCGAAGGTTACGGGATCCTACGAGCAGTACTTC	CASSYSKVTGSYEQYF
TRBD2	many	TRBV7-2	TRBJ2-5	TGTGCCAGCAGCCTCCAACTAGCGGGGGGGCAAGAGACCCAGTACTTC	CASSLQLAGGQETQYF
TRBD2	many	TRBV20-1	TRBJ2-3	TGCAGTGCTACCCGGGGGACTAGCGGGGGAGAACACACAGATACGCAGTATTTT	CSATRGTSGGEHTDTQYF
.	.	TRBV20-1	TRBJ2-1	TGCAGTGCCTCCGGGTCGCCAGACAGGTCTGACCCCTACAATGAGCAGTTCTTC	CSASGSPDRSDPYNEQFF
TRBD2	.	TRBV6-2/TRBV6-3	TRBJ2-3	TGTGCCAGCAGTTACCCCAGTTATAGCGGGGCCCCAGAACCCCCAGATACGCAGTATTTT	CASSYPSYSGAPEPPDTQYF
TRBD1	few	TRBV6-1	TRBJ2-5	TGTGCCAGCAGACCGGAACAGGGGTTCGGCGAGACCCAGTACTTC	CASRPEQGFGETQYF
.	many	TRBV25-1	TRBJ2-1	TGTGCCAGCAGTGAACGAGGCCGGAGGGGGTACAATGAGCAGTTCTTC	CASSERGRRGYNEQFF
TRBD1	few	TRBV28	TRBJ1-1	TGTGCCAGCAGCCCGACAGGGGCGCTCCCTGAAGCTTTCTTT	CASSPTGALPEAFF
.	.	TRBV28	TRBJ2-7	TGTGCCAGCAGTCCCCCTATGAACGAGCAGTACTTC	CASSPPMNEQYF
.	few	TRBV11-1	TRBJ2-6	TGTGCCAGCAGCACACCTGTGGGGGGGCACTCTGGGGCCAACGTCCTGACTTTC	CASSTPVGGHSGANVLTF
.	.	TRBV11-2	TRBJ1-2	TGTGCCAGCAGCTTAGACCCACCCGGACCTTTTAACTATGGCTACACCTTC	CASSLDPPGPFNYGYTF
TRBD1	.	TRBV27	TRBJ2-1	TGTGCCAGCAGTTTCATCCGGACAGGGGGAGAGACCTATGAGCAGTTCTTC	CASSFIRTGGETYEQFF
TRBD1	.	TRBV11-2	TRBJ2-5	TGTGCCAGCAGCCTTGAACAGGGGGCCCAGACCCAGTACTTC	CASSLEQGAQTQYF
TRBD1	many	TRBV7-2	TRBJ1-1	TGTGCCAGCAGCCGCCAGGGGGGAAACACTGAAGCTTTCTTT	CASSRQGGNTEAFF
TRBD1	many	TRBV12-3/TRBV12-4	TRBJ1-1	TGTGCCAGCAGTGAATCCGGGACAGGGTGGGAGGAAGCTTTCTTT	CASSESGTGWEEAFF
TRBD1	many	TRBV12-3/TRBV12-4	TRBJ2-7	TGTGCCAGCAGGCGAGGACAGGAAGCCTACGAGCAGTACTTC	CASRRGQEAYEQYF
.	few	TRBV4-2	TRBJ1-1	TGTGCCAGCAGCCAGCCGGGACGGAGGAACACTGAAGCTTTCTTT	CASSQPGRRNTEAFF
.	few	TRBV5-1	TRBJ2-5	TGCGCCAGCAGCTTGCGGTATGGGGAGACCCAGTACTTC	CASSLRYGETQYF
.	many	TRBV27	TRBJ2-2	TGTGCCAGCAGCTCCGGACCCGAGGTGTTTTTT	CASSSGPEVFF
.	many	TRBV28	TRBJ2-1	TGTGCCAGCAGTTATTACAACAATGAGCAGTTCTTC	CASSYYNNEQFF
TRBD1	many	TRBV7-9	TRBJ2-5	TGTGCCAGCAGGTCGACAGGGGGAGAGACCCAGTACTTC	CASRSTGGETQYF
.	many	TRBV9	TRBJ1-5	TGTGCCAGCAGCGTGGAGGGGGACAGCAATCAGCCCCAGCATTTT	CASSVEGDSNQPQHF
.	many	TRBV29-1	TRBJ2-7	TGCAGCGTTGAGAGGACAGACGGGGAGCAGTACTTC	CSVERTDGEQYF
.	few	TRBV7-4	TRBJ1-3	TGTGCCAGCAGCTTACCCCTGCGAACAGGGTTTAGGCCAACCGGAAACACCATATATTTT	CASSLPLRTGFRPTGNTIYF
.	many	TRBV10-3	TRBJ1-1	TGTGCCATCACCGGACAGTCCGGCACTGAAGCTTTCTTT	CAITGQSGTEAFF
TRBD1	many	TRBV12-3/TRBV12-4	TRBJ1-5	TGTGCCAGCAGTTTCCGGACAGGGAGCCAGCCCCAGCATTTT	CASSFRTGSQPQHF
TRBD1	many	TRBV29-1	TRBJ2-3	TGCAGCGCCCGACAGGGGCCAGATACGCAGTATTTT	CSARQGPDTQYF
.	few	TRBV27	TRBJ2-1	TGTGCCAGCAGTCCTTACCGGGACAACAATGAGCAGTTCTTC	CASSPYRDNNEQFF
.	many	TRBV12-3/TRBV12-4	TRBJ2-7	TGTGCCAGCAGCTCCGTCGACGGGACAAGGCAGTACTTC	CASSSVDGTRQYF